This T cell receptor (beta chain) was recorded in a study of blood T cell repertoires in COVID-19. Looking at the study overall: Some COVID-19 samples were acute and others convalescent; all came from the United States, Italy and Spain.

Repertoires were generated with immunoSEQ multiplex PCR, while TCRdb's copy carries only in-frame clones and drops some. Of 200,000 to 250,000 clones listed, roughly 86% were seen once; the top ten hold 9% to 15%. Germline V gene lookup returns CDR1 SGDLS and CDR2 YYNGEE. There are 13 residues in the CDR3. Trimming removed 0 bases from V and 7 bases from J, with 11 bases in between. The sequence was collected from an elderly man with acute or convalescent COVID-19. The chain employs TRBV9 and TRBJ2-7; D may be TRBD2 (6 bases). Sequenced material: peripheral blood. CDR3: CASSVDLGREQYF. DNA for the CDR3: TGTGCCAGCAGCGTAGACTTAGGGAGGGAGCAGTACTTC.